What follows are 2 T cell receptor beta chains derived from one specimen sequenced in a study of T cells in Graves' hyperthyroidism and ophthalmopathy. TCR beta CDR3 regions were amplified from RNA. With the HTBI primer set, the TCR CDR3 went through a first round of RT-PCR. MiXCR, run by TCRdb on the multiplex PCR reads, gives a single entry per CDR3 protein. This sample has approximately 600,000 distinct CDR3 sequences; roughly 17% occur once, and the top ten carry less than 4.5%. Sequences were obtained from blood. These TCRs come from a woman in her twenties or thirties with Graves' hyperthyroidism.

V is TRBV19 and J is TRBJ2-1; possibly TRBD2 for D (6 bases). Deletions cut 2 bases from V and 4 bases from J, with 9 bases between. This CDR3 is built from 14 residues. Germline V gene data show CDR1 as LNHDA and CDR2 as SQIVND (reference sequence). The CDR3 DNA sequence: TGTGCCAGTAGTATACGGGGGACTTACAATGAGCAGTTCTTC. Encoded protein: CASSIRGTYNEQFF.

This clonotype occurred many times. The chain carries TRBV27 and TRBJ2-7; 8 bases map to TRBD2. V was pared by 6 bases and J by 1 base, with 2 bases of the junction left unmatched. The germline V gene encodes CDR1 MNHEY and CDR2 SMNVEV (reference sequence). This CDR3 spans 13 amino acids. The CDR3 nucleotides are TGTGCCAGCAGGATAGCGGGATCCTACGAGCAGTACTTC. It specifies CASRIAGSYEQYF.